This TCR beta chain derives from a study of beta chain features in type 1 diabetes. Overall study: Similarity in age, gender and cell yields was seen between patients and healthy donors.

Trimming took off 7 bases at V and 9 bases at J, with 19 bases between the two ends. This CDR3 has 13 residues. Germline CDR1 is GTSNPN and CDR2 is SVGIG (reference sequence). Expressed TCRB transcripts were sequenced because the entire RNA isolate underwent reverse transcription. Using immunoSEQ multiplex PCR, the repertoire was profiled, and TCRdb retains in-frame clones only, with some absent. The sample holds around 400,000 clones, about 16% seen once. Blood was drawn once from each donor into heparinised tubes. The draws averaged about 120 mL. Each population that was sorted was more than 95% pure.

This TCR derives from a young woman in good health. Material: naive CD4+ T cells from blood. V is TRBV30 and J is TRBJ2-1, with D possibly being TRBD1 (6 bases). The CDR3 sequence is CASEGVAWSEQFF. The DNA for the CDR3 is TGTGCCTCCGAGGGGGTAGCCTGGAGTGAGCAGTTCTTC. The variable domain in full, completed from reference TRBV30 and TRBJ2-1, reads SQTIHQWPATLVQPVGSPLSLECTVEGTSNPNLYWYRQAAGRGLQLLFYSVGIGQISSEVPQNLSASRPQDRQFILSSKKLLLSDSGFYLCASEGVAWSEQFFGPGTRLTVL.